Listed below are T cell receptor beta chains from one sample, sequenced in a study of blood T cells in healthy people across ages. One entry per CDR3 protein results from TCRdb running MiXCR on the 5' RACE reads. The repertoire has over 1,500,000 distinct CDR3 sequences, around half of them found once; the top ten carry approximately 2.1%. The sequenced sample was blood. The receptor source for this set is a woman aged 40-49 years in good health. CDR3s leave out the opening cysteine and the closing phenylalanine or tryptophan. Fields, in order: V gene, J gene, CDR3 protein.

v_call: TRBV9
j_call: TRBJ2-1
cdr3_aa: ASSPRDFDNEQF

v_call: TRBV20-1
j_call: TRBJ2-3
cdr3_aa: SAGGGGTDSTDTQY

v_call: TRBV25-1
j_call: TRBJ1-6
cdr3_aa: ASSEFSFYNSPLH

v_call: TRBV6-2/TRBV6-3
j_call: TRBJ2-7
cdr3_aa: ASRRTGAIAYEQY

v_call: TRBV5-4
j_call: TRBJ2-1
cdr3_aa: ASSRGLASSYSEQF

v_call: TRBV20-1
j_call: TRBJ1-2
cdr3_aa: SASTGPIYGYT

v_call: TRBV6-1
j_call: TRBJ1-2
cdr3_aa: ASNFGGGDGYT

v_call: TRBV5-1
j_call: TRBJ1-5
cdr3_aa: ASSQGLEPNQPQH

v_call: TRBV20-1
j_call: TRBJ1-2
cdr3_aa: SARVGTEEIITNYGYT

v_call: TRBV14
j_call: TRBJ2-1
cdr3_aa: ASSPLGAGGDEQF

v_call: TRBV4-3
j_call: TRBJ2-1
cdr3_aa: ASSQEATGSSYNEQF

v_call: TRBV6-4
j_call: TRBJ2-1
cdr3_aa: ASSRGGGGNNEQF

v_call: TRBV6-6
j_call: TRBJ2-1
cdr3_aa: ASVLSNEQF

v_call: TRBV11-1
j_call: NA
cdr3_aa: ASSLWTSGNFNADEQY

v_call: TRBV15
j_call: TRBJ2-5
cdr3_aa: ATSNSRGAQETQY

v_call: TRBV4-2
j_call: TRBJ2-1
cdr3_aa: ASSQVQGTYNEQF

v_call: TRBV11-2
j_call: TRBJ2-3
cdr3_aa: ASSLVYRGKDTQY

v_call: TRBV25-1
j_call: TRBJ1-2
cdr3_aa: ASSEQGRNYGYT

v_call: TRBV7-2
j_call: TRBJ2-3
cdr3_aa: ASSALAGVGDTQY

v_call: TRBV12-3/TRBV12-4
j_call: TRBJ2-5
cdr3_aa: ASSVVGRSPQY

v_call: TRBV25-1
j_call: TRBJ1-2
cdr3_aa: ASSRPGQGLYGYT

v_call: TRBV4-3
j_call: TRBJ2-5
cdr3_aa: ASSQGGTASQETQY

v_call: TRBV20-1
j_call: TRBJ1-1
cdr3_aa: SAPPGELNTEAF

v_call: TRBV5-1
j_call: TRBJ2-3
cdr3_aa: ASSLQTTATDTQY

v_call: TRBV9
j_call: TRBJ1-2
cdr3_aa: ASSVASRGSGGYT

v_call: TRBV2
j_call: TRBJ1-5
cdr3_aa: ASRNKGQNQPQH